Sequencing of this T cell receptor (beta chain) was carried out in a study of control samples from healthy donors and cancer patients. The table came from immunoSEQ multiplex PCR; TCRdb's copy has only in-frame clones and leaves some out. This sample has more than 85,000 clones, with approximately 83% found just once. Per germline, CDR1 MDHEN and CDR2 SYDVKM. J was trimmed by 1 base and V by 3 bases; bases with no gene match: 7. This CDR3 spans 16 amino acids. This clone was seen only once. The V call is TRBV28, the J call TRBJ2-7; TRBD2 agrees at 9 bases. Sequences were obtained from blood. The sequence was collected from a woman aged 50 to 65 in good health. The CDR3 coding sequence is TGTGCCAGCAGTTTCCACCTAGCGGGACTATCCTACGAGCAGTACTTC. It is translated as CASSFHLAGLSYEQYF.